This entry lists 9 T cell receptor beta chains sequenced from one sample in a study of radiation and T cells in renal cell carcinoma (dated by TCRdb to the early 2020s). The intended sense of this specimen's time point label: baseline pretreatment blood. This sample's treatment or condition label indicates: 15 Gy SBRT to primary tumor, nephrectomy 4 weeks later. Library preparation used the immunoSEQ multiplex PCR assay. TCRdb mirrors the immuneACCESS table, restricted to in-frame sequences. Some clones are absent from its copies; in checked studies, under half trace to an unresolved V gene, and the reason for the others is unknown. This sample comprises 70,000 to 95,000 clones, 65% to 85% of them detected only once. 5% to 8% of the sample rests with the top ten. The material sequenced was blood, taken from a patient whose treatment included radiotherapy and nephrectomy. The receptors here all came from a man in his 60s with renal cell carcinoma.

V usage is TRBV19 and J usage is TRBJ1-4; the match to TRBD1 covers 7 bases. The CDR3 has 15 amino acids. Germline V lookup: CDR1 LNHDA, CDR2 SQIVND (reference sequence). The V gene end was trimmed by 6 bases and the J gene end by 6 bases; junction bases not matched to a gene: 10. CDR3 nucleotides: TGTGCCAGTAGCCTTGGACAGGCCAGGGATGAAAAACTGTTTTTT. It codes for CASSLGQARDEKLFF.

The V and J genes are TRBV7-2 and TRBJ2-7; D may be TRBD1 or TRBD2 (6 bases each). CDR1 is SGHTA, CDR2 FQGNSA, per germline. V lost 5 bases to trimming and J lost 5 bases, with 19 bases between them. The CDR3 loop spans 15 amino acids. The CDR3 loop is CASSPQTGRLDEQYF. The CDR3 nucleotides are TGTGCCAGCAGCCCACAGACAGGAAGACTAGACGAGCAGTACTTC.

The chain joins TRBV7-9 to TRBJ1-4; no definite D call. Trimming pared 6 bases from V and 4 bases from J, leaving 12 bases between. The CDR3 has 14 amino acids. Germline V gene sequence: CDR1 SEHNR, CDR2 FQNEAQ (reference sequence). The CDR3 protein is CASSQPGVNEKLFF. CDR3 coding DNA: TGTGCCAGCAGTCAACCCGGGGTTAATGAAAAACTGTTTTTT.

This sequence joins TRBV5-4 and TRBJ2-5; no clear D gene. CDR3 length: 12 amino acids. Trimming shortened V by 2 bases and J by 5 bases, and 7 bases separated the two germline ends. Germline V gene sequence: CDR1 SGHNT, CDR2 YYREEE (reference sequence). The CDR3 region has the DNA TGTGCCAGCAGCTTCGGGCTGGAGACCCAGTACTTC. It is translated as CASSFGLETQYF.

The chain combines TRBV5-1 with TRBJ2-7; 7 bases are shared with TRBD1. The CDR3 totals 14 residues. Germline loops: CDR1 SGHRS, CDR2 YFSETQ. V was pared by 4 bases and J by 1 base, with 5 bases of the junction left unmatched. CDR3 bases: TGCGCCAGCAGCCGGGACAGTACTTCCTACGAGCAGTACTTC. Translating it yields CASSRDSTSYEQYF.

The CDR3: CAIGQYMNTEAFF. The CDR3 coding sequence is TGTGCCATTGGACAGTACATGAACACTGAAGCTTTCTTT. This rearrangement joins TRBV10-3 to TRBJ1-1, with D perhaps matching TRBD1 (6 bases). The CDR3 extends over 13 amino acids. V was cut by 9 bases and J by 0 bases, with 11 bases left in between. The germline V gene encodes CDR1 ENHRY and CDR2 SYGVKD.

This clone has only a few counts. This rearrangement joins TRBV4-3 to TRBJ2-1; 7 nucleotides line up with TRBD2. The CDR3 contains 17 residues. The ends lost 5 bases at V and 3 bases at J; junction bases unmatched: 13. CDR1 and CDR2 (germline): LGHNA, YSLEER. This chain's CDR3 is CASSTRLAAINYNEQFF. The CDR3 DNA reads TGCGCCAGCAGCACCCGACTAGCCGCGATAAACTACAATGAGCAGTTCTTC.

The CDR3 coding sequence is TGTGCCTCGGGGGCAGGGAGGGACACTGAAGCTTTCTTT. Its translation: CASGAGRDTEAFF. The V call is TRBV19, the J call TRBJ1-1; weak D call: TRBD1 (6 bases). V gave up 11 bases and J gave up 3 bases, with 16 bases separating them. Germline CDR1 reads LNHDA; CDR2 reads SQIVND (reference sequence). This CDR3 spans 13 amino acids. The whole variable domain, remainder taken from reference TRBV19 and TRBJ1-1, is DGGITQSPKYLFRKEGQNVTLSCEQNLNHDAMYWYRQDPGQGLRLIYYSQIVNDFQKGDIAEGYSVSREKKESFPLTVTSAQKNPTAFYLCASGAGRDTEAFFGQGTRLTVV.

The rearrangement joins TRBV27 to TRBJ1-3; D not certain. Looked up from germline, CDR1 is MNHEY and CDR2 is SMNVEV (reference sequence). This CDR3 is built from 14 residues. V was shortened by 3 bases and J by 2 bases, with 8 bases between the two germline ends. The CDR3 bases are TGTGCCAGCAGTTTGACCCGGACTGGAAACACCATATATTTT. Its protein is CASSLTRTGNTIYF.